These 20 T cell receptor beta chains were all obtained from the same sample, sequenced in a study of siplizumab effects on memory and regulatory T cells. TCRdb keeps only in-frame clones here, not all; method: immunoSEQ multiplex PCR. Of about 94,000 clones in the sample, nearly 95% were seen once. Source material: non-Treg CD4+ T cells sorted from blood. The receptors were gathered from a human donor in good health.

This chain joins TRBV7-9 and TRBJ2-5, with a weak D call TRBD1 (6 bases). V lost 5 bases to trimming and J lost 5 bases, with 24 bases between them. Germline V gives CDR1 SEHNR, CDR2 FQNEAQ (reference sequence). This CDR3 is 17 amino acids long. DNA for the CDR3: TGTGCCAGCAGCCCCGGATCCGGGACACGGCCGAAGGAGACCCAGTACTTC. This codes for CASSPGSGTRPKETQYF.

The genes are TRBV7-9 and TRBJ2-2, with D hard to call. V gave up 10 bases and J gave up 5 bases, with 8 bases separating them. The CDR3 is 11 amino acids. Germline CDR1 SEHNR, CDR2 FQNEAQ (reference sequence). For the CDR3, the DNA is TGTGCCATCAAAACAACCGGGGAGCTGTTTTTT. This translates into CAIKTTGELFF. The full variable domain, its missing parts supplied by reference TRBV7-9 and TRBJ2-2, is DTGVSQNPRHKITKRGQNVTFRCDPISEHNRLYWYRQTLGQGPEFLTYFQNEAQLEKSRLLSDRFSAERPKGSFSTLEIQRTEQGDSAMYLCAIKTTGELFFGEGSRLTVL.

V and J are TRBV10-3 and TRBJ1-2; no clear D gene. V dropped 4 bases and J dropped 2 bases, with 8 bases sitting between them. The CDR3 is 13 amino acids. Germline-derived CDR1 and CDR2 are ENHRY and SYGVKD. This chain's CDR3 is CAISGLKNYGYTF. CDR3 sequence (DNA): TGTGCCATCAGTGGACTTAAGAACTATGGCTACACCTTC.

In DNA form, the CDR3 reads TGTGCCAGCAGCTCAGGGACTCCTACCACCGGGGAGCTGTTTTTT. Translated, it gives CASSSGTPTTGELFF. This chain joins TRBV5-4 and TRBJ2-2; D might be TRBD2 (6 bases). Germline lookup yields CDR1 SGHNT and CDR2 YYREEE (reference sequence). CDR3 size: 15 residues. V dropped 3 bases and J dropped 4 bases, with 13 bases sitting between them.

The V and J genes are TRBV19 and TRBJ2-3; 10 bases are shared with TRBD2. The CDR3 is 15 residues long. Germline CDR1 and CDR2: LNHDA and SQIVND (reference sequence). Trimming cost V 6 bases and J 2 bases; bases outside gene matches: 5. CDR3 amino acids: CASRDSGRHTDTQYF. DNA for the CDR3: TGTGCCAGTAGGGATAGCGGGAGGCACACAGATACGCAGTATTTT.

The chain links TRBV11-3 to TRBJ1-1; D is possibly TRBD1 (6 bases). The CDR3 length is 16 residues. Trimming cost V 5 bases and J 5 bases, with 21 bases left between them. The germline V gene encodes CDR1 SGHNT and CDR2 YENEEA. In DNA, the CDR3 is TGTGCCAGCAGCCCCAACAGGGCTGGCGTGCGGACTGAAGCTTTCTTT. Its translation is CASSPNRAGVRTEAFF.

In this sample, this clone turned up once. This chain joins TRBV7-8 and TRBJ2-3; D is possibly TRBD2 (5 bases). V was shortened by 10 bases and J by 0 bases, with 14 bases between the two germline ends. Germline values: CDR1 SGHVS, CDR2 FQNEAQ. The CDR3 spans 14 residues. In nucleotides, the CDR3 is TGTGCCACACGGACTGGCCTTAGCACAGATACGCAGTATTTT. This codes for CATRTGLSTDTQYF.

The rearrangement uses TRBV30 and TRBJ2-7; 8 nucleotides align to TRBD2. The CDR3 contains 16 residues. The germline V gene has CDR1 GTSNPN and CDR2 SVGIG (reference sequence). The junction had 10 bases not matched to a gene; V was cut back by 3 bases and J by 0 bases. This chain's CDR3 is CAWRTDRGGLSYEQYF. The CDR3, as DNA: TGTGCCTGGAGGACGGACCGGGGGGGGCTCTCCTACGAGCAGTACTTC.

The rearrangement joins TRBV18 to TRBJ1-1, with 11 bases lining up with TRBD1. Trimming took 4 bases from V and 10 from J; bases not matched to a gene: 11. Germline CDR1 and CDR2: KGHSH and LQKENI. The CDR3 covers 15 residues. The DNA of the CDR3 is TGTGCCAGCTCACTGCCTCCCGGGACAGGGGGTGCAGCTTTCTTT. Amino acids: CASSLPPGTGGAAFF.

V and J are TRBV5-1 and TRBJ2-1, with TRBD2 matching over 12 bases. Germline V gene sequence: CDR1 SGHRS, CDR2 YFSETQ. The CDR3 is made up of 15 amino acids. J lost 2 bases, V lost 3 bases, and 0 bases had no gene match. Written as DNA, the CDR3 is TGCGCCAGCAGCTCTAGCGGGGGGGCCTACAATGAGCAGTTCTTC. Translating it yields CASSSSGGAYNEQFF. The full variable domain, its missing parts supplied by reference TRBV5-1 and TRBJ2-1, is KAGVTQTPRYLIKTRGQQVTLSCSPISGHRSVSWYQQTPGQGLQFLFEYFSETQRNKGNFPGRFSGRQFSNSRSEMNVSTLELGDSALYLCASSSSGGAYNEQFFGPGTRLTVL.

Here the CDR3 reads CASSLTSGDYTGELFF. As DNA, the CDR3 is TGTGCCAGCAGCTTAACTAGCGGGGACTACACCGGGGAGCTGTTTTTT. V and J are TRBV11-2 and TRBJ2-2; 10 bases line up with TRBD2. V trimming: 2 bases; J trimming: 3 bases; junction bases outside the gene matches: 3. The CDR3 is 16 residues long. Germline lookup yields CDR1 SGHAT and CDR2 FQNNGV.

The rearrangement uses TRBV7-9 and TRBJ2-4; 8 nucleotides line up with TRBD1. Unmatched junction bases numbered 8, after V lost 5 bases and J lost 8 bases. This CDR3 comprises 14 residues. CDR1 SEHNR and CDR2 FQNEAQ come from the germline V gene (reference sequence). The CDR3 here is CASSLRQGKDIQYF. The CDR3 region has the DNA TGTGCCAGCAGCCTCCGACAGGGGAAGGACATTCAGTACTTC. The full variable domain, with the rest looked up from reference TRBV7-9 and TRBJ2-4, is DTGVSQNPRHKITKRGQNVTFRCDPISEHNRLYWYRQTLGQGPEFLTYFQNEAQLEKSRLLSDRFSAERPKGSFSTLEIQRTEQGDSAMYLCASSLRQGKDIQYFGAGTRLSVL.

The count of this clone is one. V is TRBV6-1 and J is TRBJ1-4, with D perhaps TRBD1 (5 bases). This CDR3 is 15 amino acids long. Trimming shortened V by 4 bases and J by 8 bases, and 17 bases separated the two germline ends. Germline CDR1 is MNHNS and CDR2 is SASEGT. CDR3: CASSAGLKVREKLFF. The CDR3 nucleotides read TGTGCCAGCAGTGCAGGGCTAAAGGTCCGGGAAAAACTGTTTTTT.

The rearrangement links TRBV7-9 to TRBJ1-1, with D uncertain. The length of the CDR3 is 14 residues. Trimming took off 5 bases at V and 0 bases at J, with 10 bases between the two ends. Germline V gives CDR1 SEHNR, CDR2 FQNEAQ (reference sequence). The CDR3 loop is CASSGIPLNTEAFF. For the CDR3, the DNA is TGTGCCAGCAGCGGGATTCCCTTGAACACTGAAGCTTTCTTT.

The chain has TRBV27 and TRBJ2-3; 8 positions agree with TRBD1. With V trimmed by 6 bases and J by 2 bases, 10 bases remained unmatched. This CDR3 has 16 residues. CDR1 MNHEY and CDR2 SMNVEV come from the germline V gene (reference sequence). The CDR3 protein is CASSSDRGHFTDTQYF. The CDR3, as DNA: TGTGCCAGCAGCTCAGACAGGGGACATTTCACAGATACGCAGTATTTT.

The gene calls are TRBV18 and TRBJ1-1; D might be TRBD1 (6 bases). Deletions cut 1 base from V and 4 bases from J, with 13 bases between. The CDR3 runs 15 residues. CDR1 and CDR2 (germline): KGHSH, LQKENI. CDR3 sequence: CASSPRGRGSTEAFF. The CDR3 bases are TGTGCCAGCTCACCACGGGGCAGGGGCAGCACTGAAGCTTTCTTT.

J is TRBJ1-1 and V is TRBV9, with 12 bases fitting TRBD1. The CDR3 consists of 15 residues. From germline, CDR1 is SGDLS and CDR2 YYNGEE. V was pared by 4 bases and J by 8 bases, with 9 bases of the junction left unmatched. Here the CDR3 DNA reads TGTGCCAGCAGCATGGGACAGGGGGCCTTTCTGGAAGCTTTCTTT. Encoded protein: CASSMGQGAFLEAFF.

This clone appeared a single time. V usage is TRBV9 and J usage is TRBJ2-2; perhaps TRBD1 as D (6 bases). The CDR3 runs 15 residues. Germline-derived CDR1 and CDR2 are SGDLS and YYNGEE. The V end lost 3 bases, the J end lost 5 bases, and 14 bases lay between the germline ends. This chain's CDR3 is CASSGDIGGTGELFF. CDR3 bases: TGTGCCAGCAGCGGTGATATAGGGGGAACCGGGGAGCTGTTTTTT.

This clone has only a few counts. The chain carries TRBV19 and TRBJ1-5; 7 bases align to TRBD1. CDR1 is LNHDA, CDR2 SQIVND, per germline (reference sequence). The CDR3 covers 16 residues. Germline trimming cut 7 bases from V and 7 bases from J; bases unmatched to any gene: 16. The CDR3 spells CASTPSPGTVRQPQHF. The CDR3 nucleotides read TGTGCCAGTACTCCATCACCTGGGACAGTACGCCAGCCCCAGCATTTT.

This sequence joins TRBV6-1 and TRBJ2-1; 11 bases agree with TRBD2. J was trimmed by 9 bases and V by 6 bases; bases with no gene match: 10. Germline lookup yields CDR1 MNHNS and CDR2 SASEGT. CDR3 length: 15 residues. CDR3 region: CASSVTSGMRGEQFF. The CDR3 region has the DNA TGTGCCAGCAGCGTGACTAGCGGGATGCGGGGTGAGCAGTTCTTC.